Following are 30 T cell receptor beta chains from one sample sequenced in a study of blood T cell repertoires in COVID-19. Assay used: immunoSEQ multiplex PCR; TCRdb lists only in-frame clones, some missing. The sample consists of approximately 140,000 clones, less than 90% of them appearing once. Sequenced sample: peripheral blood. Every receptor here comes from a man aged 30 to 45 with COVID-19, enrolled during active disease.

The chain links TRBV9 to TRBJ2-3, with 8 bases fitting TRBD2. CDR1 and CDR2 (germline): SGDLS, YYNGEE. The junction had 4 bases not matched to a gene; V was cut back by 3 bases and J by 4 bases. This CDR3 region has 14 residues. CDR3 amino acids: CASSETSVPDTQYF. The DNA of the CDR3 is TGTGCCAGCAGCGAGACTAGCGTCCCAGATACGCAGTATTTT. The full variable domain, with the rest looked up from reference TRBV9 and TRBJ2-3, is DSGVTQTPKHLITATGQRVTLRCSPRSGDLSVYWYQQSLDQGLQFLIQYYNGEERAKGNILERFSAQQFPDLHSELNLSSLELGDSALYFCASSETSVPDTQYFGPGTRLTVL.

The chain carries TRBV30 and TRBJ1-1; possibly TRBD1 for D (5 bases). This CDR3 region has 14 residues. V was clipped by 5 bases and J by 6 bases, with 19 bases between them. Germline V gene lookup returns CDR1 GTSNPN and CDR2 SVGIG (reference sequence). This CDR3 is CAWDVGLMRAEAFF. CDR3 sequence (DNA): TGTGCCTGGGATGTGGGACTTATGAGGGCTGAAGCTTTCTTT. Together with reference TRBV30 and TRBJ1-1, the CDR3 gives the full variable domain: SQTIHQWPATLVQPVGSPLSLECTVEGTSNPNLYWYRQAAGRGLQLLFYSVGIGQISSEVPQNLSASRPQDRQFILSSKKLLLSDSGFYLCAWDVGLMRAEAFFGQGTRLTVV.

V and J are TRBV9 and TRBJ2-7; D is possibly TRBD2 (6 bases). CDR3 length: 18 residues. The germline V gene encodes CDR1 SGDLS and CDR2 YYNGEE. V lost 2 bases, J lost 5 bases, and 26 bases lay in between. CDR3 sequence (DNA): TGTGCCAGCAGCGTTTCAAAAGCCGGAGGGCCGCTTTGGAACGAGCAGTACTTC. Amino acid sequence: CASSVSKAGGPLWNEQYF.

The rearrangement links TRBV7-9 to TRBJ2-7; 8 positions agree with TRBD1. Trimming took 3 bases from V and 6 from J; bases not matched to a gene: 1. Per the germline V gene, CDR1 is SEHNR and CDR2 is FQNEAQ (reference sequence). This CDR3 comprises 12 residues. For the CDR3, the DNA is TGTGCCAGCAGCTTTGGACAGGGCGAGCAGTACTTC. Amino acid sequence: CASSFGQGEQYF.

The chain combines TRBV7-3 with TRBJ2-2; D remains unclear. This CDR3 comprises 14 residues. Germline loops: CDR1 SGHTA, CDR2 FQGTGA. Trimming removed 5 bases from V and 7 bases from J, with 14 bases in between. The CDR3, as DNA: TGTGCCAGCAGCCCTACCCCCCAATTCGGGGAGCTGTTTTTT. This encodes CASSPTPQFGELFF.

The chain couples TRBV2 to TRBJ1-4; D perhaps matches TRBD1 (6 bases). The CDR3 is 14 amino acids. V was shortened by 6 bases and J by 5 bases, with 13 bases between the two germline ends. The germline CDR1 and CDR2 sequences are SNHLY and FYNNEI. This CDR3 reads CASRKDSPNEKLFF. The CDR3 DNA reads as TGTGCCAGCAGAAAGGACAGTCCGAATGAAAAACTGTTTTTT.

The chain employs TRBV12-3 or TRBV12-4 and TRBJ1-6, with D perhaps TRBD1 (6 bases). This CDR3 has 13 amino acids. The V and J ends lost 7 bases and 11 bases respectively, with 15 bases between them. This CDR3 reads CASTTDRPPPLHF. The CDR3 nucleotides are TGTGCCAGCACCACCGACAGGCCTCCACCCCTCCACTTT.

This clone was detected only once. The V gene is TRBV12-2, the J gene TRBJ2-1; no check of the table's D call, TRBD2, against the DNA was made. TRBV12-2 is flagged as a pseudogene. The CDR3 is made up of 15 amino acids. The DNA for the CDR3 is TGTGCAAGTCGACCGGGGACTAGCGGGCACTATGAGCAGTTCTTC. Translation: CASRPGTSGHYEQFF.

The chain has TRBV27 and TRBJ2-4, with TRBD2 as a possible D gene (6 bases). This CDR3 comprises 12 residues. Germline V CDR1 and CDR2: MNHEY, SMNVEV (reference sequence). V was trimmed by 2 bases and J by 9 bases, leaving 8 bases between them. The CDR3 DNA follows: TGTGCCAGCAGTTTACTGGGGGGCATTCAGTACTTC. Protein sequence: CASSLLGGIQYF.

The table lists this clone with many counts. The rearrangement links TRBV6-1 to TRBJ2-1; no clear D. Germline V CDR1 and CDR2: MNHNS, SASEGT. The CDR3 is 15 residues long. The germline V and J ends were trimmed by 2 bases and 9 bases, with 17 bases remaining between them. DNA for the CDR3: TGTGCCAGCAGTGAACAGCGTCTTGTGATGGGTGAGCAGTTCTTC. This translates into CASSEQRLVMGEQFF.

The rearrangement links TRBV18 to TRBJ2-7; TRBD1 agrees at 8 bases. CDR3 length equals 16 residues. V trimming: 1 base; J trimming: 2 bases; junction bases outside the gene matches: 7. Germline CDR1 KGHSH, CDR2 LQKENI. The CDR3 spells CASSPRLTGGTYEQYF. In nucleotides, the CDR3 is TGTGCCAGCTCACCACGACTCACAGGGGGTACCTACGAGCAGTACTTC.

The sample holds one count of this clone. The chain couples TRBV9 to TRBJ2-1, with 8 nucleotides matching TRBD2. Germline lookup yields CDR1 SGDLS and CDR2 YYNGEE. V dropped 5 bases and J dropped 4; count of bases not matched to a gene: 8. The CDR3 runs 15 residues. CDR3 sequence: CASSPGLEKYNEQFF. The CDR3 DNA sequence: TGTGCCAGCAGTCCGGGACTAGAGAAGTACAATGAGCAGTTCTTC.

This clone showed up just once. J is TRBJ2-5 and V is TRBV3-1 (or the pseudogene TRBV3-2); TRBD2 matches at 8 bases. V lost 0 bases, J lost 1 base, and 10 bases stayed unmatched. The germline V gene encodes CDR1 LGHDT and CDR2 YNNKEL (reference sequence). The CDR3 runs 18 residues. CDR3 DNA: TGTGCCAGCAGCCAAGATCGTAATTGGGCGGGAGGCCAAGAGACCCAGTACTTC. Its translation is CASSQDRNWAGGQETQYF.

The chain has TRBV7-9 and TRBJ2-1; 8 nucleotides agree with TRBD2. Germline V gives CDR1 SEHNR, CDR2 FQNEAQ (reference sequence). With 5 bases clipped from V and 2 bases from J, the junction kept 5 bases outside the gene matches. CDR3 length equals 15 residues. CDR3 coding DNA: TGTGCCAGCAGCCAAGCGGGAGCGCCCTACAATGAGCAGTTCTTC. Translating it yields CASSQAGAPYNEQFF.

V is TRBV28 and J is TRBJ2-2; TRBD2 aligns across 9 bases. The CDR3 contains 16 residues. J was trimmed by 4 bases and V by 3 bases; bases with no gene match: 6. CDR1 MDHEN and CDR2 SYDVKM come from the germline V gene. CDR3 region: CASSLGAGGSTGELFF. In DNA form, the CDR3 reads TGTGCCAGCAGTTTGGGGGCGGGAGGGTCCACCGGGGAGCTGTTTTTT.

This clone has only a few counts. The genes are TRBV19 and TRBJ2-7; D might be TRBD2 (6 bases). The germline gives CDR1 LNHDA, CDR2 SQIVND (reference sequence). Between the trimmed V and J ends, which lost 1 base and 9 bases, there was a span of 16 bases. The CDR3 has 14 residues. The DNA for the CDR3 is TGTGCCAGTAGTATAGCTCTACGGGACTCCCTGCAGTACTTC. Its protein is CASSIALRDSLQYF.

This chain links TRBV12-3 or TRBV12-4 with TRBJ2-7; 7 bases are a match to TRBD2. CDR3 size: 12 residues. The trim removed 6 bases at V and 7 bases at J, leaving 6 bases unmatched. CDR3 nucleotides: TGTGCCAGCAGCCTCAGACTAGCTGAGCAGTACTTC. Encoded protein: CASSLRLAEQYF.

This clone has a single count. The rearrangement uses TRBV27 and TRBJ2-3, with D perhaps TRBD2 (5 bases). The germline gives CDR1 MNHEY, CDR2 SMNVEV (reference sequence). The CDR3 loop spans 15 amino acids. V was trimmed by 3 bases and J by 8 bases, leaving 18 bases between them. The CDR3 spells CASSFEGPPSGTQYF. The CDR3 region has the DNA TGTGCCAGCAGTTTTGAGGGCCCTCCCTCAGGTACGCAGTATTTT.

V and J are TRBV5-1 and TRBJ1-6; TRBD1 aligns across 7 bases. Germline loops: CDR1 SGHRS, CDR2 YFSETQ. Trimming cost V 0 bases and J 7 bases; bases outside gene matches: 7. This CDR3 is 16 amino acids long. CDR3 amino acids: CASSLETGRSNSPLHF. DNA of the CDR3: TGCGCCAGCAGCTTGGAGACAGGGAGAAGCAATTCACCCCTCCACTTT.

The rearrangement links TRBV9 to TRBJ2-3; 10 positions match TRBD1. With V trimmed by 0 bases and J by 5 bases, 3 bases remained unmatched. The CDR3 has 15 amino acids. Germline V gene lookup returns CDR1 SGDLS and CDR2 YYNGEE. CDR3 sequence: CASSVGWTGGDTQYF. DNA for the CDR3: TGTGCCAGCAGCGTAGGTTGGACAGGGGGAGATACGCAGTATTTT.

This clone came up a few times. CDR3 DNA: TGTGCCAGCAGCTTTTCGGGACAGGGGGCCCATTGGCCCCTCCACTTT. This translates into CASSFSGQGAHWPLHF. The V gene is TRBV7-8, the J gene TRBJ1-6; 12 nucleotides line up with TRBD1. The CDR3 extends over 16 amino acids. Germline CDR1 reads SGHVS; CDR2 reads FQNEAQ. V gave up 3 bases and J gave up 13 bases; unmatched junction bases: 10.

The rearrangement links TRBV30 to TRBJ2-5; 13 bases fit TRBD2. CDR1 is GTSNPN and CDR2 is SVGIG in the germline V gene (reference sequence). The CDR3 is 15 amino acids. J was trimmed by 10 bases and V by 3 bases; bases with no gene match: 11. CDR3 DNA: TGTGCCTGGAGACCTCAGGGACTAGCGGGAAGAGGCCAGTACTTC. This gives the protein CAWRPQGLAGRGQYF.

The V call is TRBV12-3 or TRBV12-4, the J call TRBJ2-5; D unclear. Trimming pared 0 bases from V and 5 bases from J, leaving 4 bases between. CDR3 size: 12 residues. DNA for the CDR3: TGTGCCAGCAGTTTAGCGCGGGAGACCCAGTACTTC. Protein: CASSLARETQYF.

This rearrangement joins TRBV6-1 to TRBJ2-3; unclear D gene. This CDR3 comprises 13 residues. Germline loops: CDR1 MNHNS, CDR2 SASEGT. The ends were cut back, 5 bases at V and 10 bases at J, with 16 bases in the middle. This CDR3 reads CASSLELPSPQYF. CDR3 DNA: TGTGCCAGCAGTCTGGAGCTCCCATCCCCGCAGTATTTT.

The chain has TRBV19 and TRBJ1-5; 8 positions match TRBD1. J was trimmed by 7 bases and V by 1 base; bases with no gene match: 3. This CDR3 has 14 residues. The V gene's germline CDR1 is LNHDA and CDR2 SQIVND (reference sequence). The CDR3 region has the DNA TGTGCCAGTAGTATAGCAGGGGGCGGCCAGCCCCAGCATTTT. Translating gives CASSIAGGGQPQHF.

The CDR3 reads CASSLPIFKGLAGELSTGELFF. In nucleotides, the CDR3 is TGTGCCAGCAGCCTACCAATTTTTAAGGGACTAGCGGGAGAATTGAGCACCGGGGAGCTGTTTTTT. This chain uses TRBV9 with TRBJ2-2; the match to TRBD2 covers 14 bases. This CDR3 contains 22 residues. CDR1 is SGDLS and CDR2 is YYNGEE in the germline V gene. V lost 4 bases to trimming and J lost 4 bases; unmatched junction nucleotides: 21.

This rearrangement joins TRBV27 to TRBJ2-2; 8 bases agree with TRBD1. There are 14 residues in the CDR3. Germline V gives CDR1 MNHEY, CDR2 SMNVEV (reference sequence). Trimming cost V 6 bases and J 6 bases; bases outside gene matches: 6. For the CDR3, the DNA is TGTGCCAGCAGAAGGACAGGGTGGGCCGGGGAGCTGTTTTTT. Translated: CASRRTGWAGELFF.

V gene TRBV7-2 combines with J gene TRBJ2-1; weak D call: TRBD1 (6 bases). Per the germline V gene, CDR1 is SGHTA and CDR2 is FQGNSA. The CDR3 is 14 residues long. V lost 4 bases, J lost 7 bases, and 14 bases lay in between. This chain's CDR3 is CASSWSRGRNEQFF. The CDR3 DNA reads TGTGCCAGCAGCTGGTCCAGGGGTAGGAATGAGCAGTTCTTC.

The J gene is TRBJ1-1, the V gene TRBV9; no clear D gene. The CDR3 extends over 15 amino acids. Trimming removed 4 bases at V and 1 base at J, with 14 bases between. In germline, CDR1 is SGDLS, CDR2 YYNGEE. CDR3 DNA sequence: TGTGCCAGCAGCCCATACATGGGAGGGAACACTGAAGCTTTCTTT. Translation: CASSPYMGGNTEAFF.

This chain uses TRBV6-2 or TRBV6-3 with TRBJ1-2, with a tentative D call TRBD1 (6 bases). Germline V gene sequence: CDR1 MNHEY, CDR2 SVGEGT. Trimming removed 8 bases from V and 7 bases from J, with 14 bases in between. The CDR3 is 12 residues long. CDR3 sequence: CASGHTTGGYTF. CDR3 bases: TGTGCCAGCGGCCACACGACAGGTGGCTACACCTTC.